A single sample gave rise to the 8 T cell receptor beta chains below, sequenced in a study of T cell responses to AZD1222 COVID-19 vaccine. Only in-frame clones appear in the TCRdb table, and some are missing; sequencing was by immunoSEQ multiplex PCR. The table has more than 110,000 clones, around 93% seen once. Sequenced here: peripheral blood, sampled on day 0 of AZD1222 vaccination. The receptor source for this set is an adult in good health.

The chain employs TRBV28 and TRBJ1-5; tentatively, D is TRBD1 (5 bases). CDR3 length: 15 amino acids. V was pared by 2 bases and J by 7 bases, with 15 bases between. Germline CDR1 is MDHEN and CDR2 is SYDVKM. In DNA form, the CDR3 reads TGTGCCAGCAGTTTACCTCCAGGGTATGAGCAGCCCCAGCATTTT. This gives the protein CASSLPPGYEQPQHF.

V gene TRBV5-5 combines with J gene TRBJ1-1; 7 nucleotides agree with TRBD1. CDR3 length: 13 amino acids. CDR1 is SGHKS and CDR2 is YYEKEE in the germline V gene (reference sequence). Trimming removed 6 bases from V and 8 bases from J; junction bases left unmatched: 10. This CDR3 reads CASNPWGTEEAFF. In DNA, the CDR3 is TGTGCCAGCAACCCCTGGGGGACAGAAGAAGCTTTCTTT.

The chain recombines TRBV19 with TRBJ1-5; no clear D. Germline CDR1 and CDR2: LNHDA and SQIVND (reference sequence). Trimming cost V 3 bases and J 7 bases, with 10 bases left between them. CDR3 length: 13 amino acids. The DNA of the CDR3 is TGTGCCAGTAGTATTTTAAGCGGGCAGCCCCAGCATTTT. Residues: CASSILSGQPQHF.

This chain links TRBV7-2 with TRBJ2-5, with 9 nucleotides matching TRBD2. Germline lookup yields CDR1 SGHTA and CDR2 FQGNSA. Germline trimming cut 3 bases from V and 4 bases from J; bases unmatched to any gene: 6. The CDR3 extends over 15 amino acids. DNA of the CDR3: TGTGCCAGCAGCTTCCAGCGGGGGGATGCAGAGACCCAGTACTTC. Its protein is CASSFQRGDAETQYF.

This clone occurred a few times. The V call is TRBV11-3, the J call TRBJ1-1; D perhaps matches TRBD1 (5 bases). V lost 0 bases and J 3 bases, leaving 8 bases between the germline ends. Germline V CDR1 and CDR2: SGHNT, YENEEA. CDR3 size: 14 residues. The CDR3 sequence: CASSLDPGHTEAFF. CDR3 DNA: TGTGCCAGCAGCTTAGACCCAGGGCACACTGAAGCTTTCTTT. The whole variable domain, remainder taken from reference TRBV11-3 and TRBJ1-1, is EAGVVQSPRYKIIEKKQPVAFWCNPISGHNTLYWYLQNLGQGPELLIRYENEEAVDDSQLPKDRFSAERLKGVDSTLKIQPAELGDSAVYLCASSLDPGHTEAFFGQGTRLTVV.

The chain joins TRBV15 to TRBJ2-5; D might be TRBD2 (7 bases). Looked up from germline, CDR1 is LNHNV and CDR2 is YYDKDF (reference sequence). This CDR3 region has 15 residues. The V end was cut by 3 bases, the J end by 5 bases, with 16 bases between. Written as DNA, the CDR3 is TGTGCCACCAGCAGCTCCGGGGGGCATGTCGAGACCCAGTACTTC. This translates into CATSSSGGHVETQYF.

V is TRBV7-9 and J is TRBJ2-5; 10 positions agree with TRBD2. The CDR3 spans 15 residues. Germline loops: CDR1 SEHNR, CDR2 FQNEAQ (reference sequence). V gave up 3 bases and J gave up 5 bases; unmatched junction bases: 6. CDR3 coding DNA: TGTGCCAGCAGCTTTAGCGGGGGGCCAGGGGAGACCCAGTACTTC. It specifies CASSFSGGPGETQYF.

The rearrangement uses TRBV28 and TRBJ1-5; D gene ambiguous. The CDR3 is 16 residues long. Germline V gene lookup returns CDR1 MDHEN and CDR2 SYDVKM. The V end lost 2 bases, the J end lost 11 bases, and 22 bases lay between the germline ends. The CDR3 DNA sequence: TGTGCCAGCAGTTTAACAGCTCTCGTCATCCGTTCGGCCCAGCATTTT. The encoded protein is CASSLTALVIRSAQHF.